The rows below give T cell receptor beta chains drawn from one sample of a study of tumor-infiltrating lymphocytes in primary liver carcinoma. Each CDR3 protein gets one entry after TCRdb re-called the multiplex PCR reads with MiXCR. The data show about 54,000 distinct CDR3 sequences, with roughly 77% seen just once and roughly 25% held by the top ten. Specimen: liver tumor tissue from sampling region 2. These receptors were taken from a man aged 40-49 years with primary liver carcinoma and hepatitis B virus infection. Both conserved end residues are part of each CDR3. The D gene is left open where the match is weak. The size of a clone is reported for some rows only, either as once, few or many, or as a class for expanded clones.

d_gene	abundance	v_gene	j_gene	CDR3nt	CDR3aa
.	.	TRBV6-6	TRBJ1-5	TGTCCCTGCAGGCCGACGTCTAATCGGCCCCAGCATTTT	CPCRPTSNRPQHF
.	many	TRBV5-1	TRBJ2-7	TGCGCCAGCAGCATGGACATTAGCTCCTACGAGCAGTACTTC	CASSMDISSYEQYF
.	.	TRBV24-1	TRBJ2-3	TGTGCCACCAGTGGAACAGGCGGGAGCACAGATACGCAGTATTTT	CATSGTGGSTDTQYF
.	.	TRBV10-2	TRBJ2-7	TGCACCAGCAGTGAGTCTTCGGGTCGTGCCTACGAGCAGTACTTC	CTSSESSGRAYEQYF
.	.	TRBV12-3/TRBV12-4	TRBJ2-7	TGTGCCAGCAGTTTCGGTGGGGGGCGGTACGGCGAGCAGCACTTC	CASSFGGGRYGEQHF
.	.	TRBV10-3	TRBJ2-5	TGTGCCATCAATGAGCGGGTGGAGATCCAGTACTTC	CAINERVEIQYF
.	.	TRBV6-2/TRBV6-3	TRBJ2-1	TGTGCCAGCAGTTACCCCGTGGGACGGGCCTACAATGAGCAGTTCTTC	CASSYPVGRAYNEQFF
.	many	TRBV12-3/TRBV12-4	TRBJ1-6	TGTGCCAGCACCGTTACAGGGTTTGGAGCCCTCCACTTT	CASTVTGFGALHF
.	.	TRBV19	TRBJ1-1	TGTGCCAGTAGTATACAGTCAGCGGACACCGCCCAAGCTTTCTTT	CASSIQSADTAQAFF
.	.	TRBV29-1	TRBJ2-1	TGCAGCGATGAAGGAACATCCCACAATGAGCAGTTCTTC	CSDEGTSHNEQFF
.	.	TRBV11-2	TRBJ2-1	TGTGCCTGCAGCTTAAATGATGCCTATGTGCAGTTTTTC	CACSLNDAYVQFF
.	many	TRBV10-3	TRBJ1-1	TGTGCCATCAGTGAGGGCAGCAGGAACACTGAAGCTTTCTTT	CAISEGSRNTEAFF
.	.	TRBV11-1	TRBJ2-2	TGTGCCAGCAGCATACAAGGACAAGGGAAAGCTGGGGAGCCGTTTTTT	CASSIQGQGKAGEPFF
.	.	TRBV29-1	TRBJ2-7	TGCAGCTTCCTGACGGGGGCCGGCTACGAGCAGTACTTC	CSFLTGAGYEQYF
.	.	TRBV10-3	TRBJ2-2	TGTGCCATCAGTCCCCCGCCCCGGGTGGACACCGGGGAGCTGCCTTTT	CAISPPPRVDTGELPF
TRBD1	few	TRBV5-8	TRBJ2-3	TGTGCCAGCAGCTTCAACAGGGGGGAAGATACGCAGTATTTT	CASSFNRGEDTQYF
.	medium-sized	TRBV11-2	TRBJ2-7	TGTGCCAGCAGCTCAGGGGTATCCGAGCAGTACTTC	CASSSGVSEQYF
TRBD2	many	TRBV4-2	TRBJ2-7	TGTGCCAGCAGCCAAGATTCTAGCGGGAGTTACGAGCAGTACTTC	CASSQDSSGSYEQYF
.	.	TRBV29-1	TRBJ2-5	TGCAGCGTTGAGGAGCGTGCCCAGTACTTC	CSVEERAQYF
TRBD2	.	TRBV19	TRBJ2-1	TGTGTCAGTAGTGGGCTCGACAGCGGGAGTCCCCATGAGCAGTTCTTC	CVSSGLDSGSPHEQFF
TRBD2	few	TRBV29-1	TRBJ2-1	TGCAGCGGAGATAGCGGGAGGGCCCTCAATGGGCGGTTCTTC	CSGDSGRALNGRFF
TRBD1	.	TRBV7-2	TRBJ2-5	TGTGCCAACAGCTCCCGTGACAGGGGAGAGACCCAGTACTTC	CANSSRDRGETQYF
.	.	TRBV13	TRBJ2-1	TGTACCAGCAGCCTCAACAATCAGCAGTTCTTC	CTSSLNNQQFF
.	.	TRBV4-2	TRBJ1-1	TGTGCCAGCAGCCAAGGCTGGACGGTGAACACCGAAGCTTTCTTT	CASSQGWTVNTEAFF
TRBD1	.	TRBV14	TRBJ2-1	TGTGCCAGCAGCTATGGACAGGGGTGGCAGTTCTTC	CASSYGQGWQFF
.	.	TRBV10-3	TRBJ2-5	TGTGCCTCCAGAGGGGACCAGGAGGCCCAATACTTC	CASRGDQEAQYF
.	.	TRBV7-8	TRBJ1-5	TGTGTCACCAGCTCCGGGACCTTCAATCGGCCCCAGCATTTT	CVTSSGTFNRPQHF
TRBD1	many	TRBV6-5	TRBJ1-2	TGTGCCACTATGACAGGGCCTGATGGCTACACCTTC	CATMTGPDGYTF
TRBD2	.	TRBV7-2	TRBJ2-7	TGTGCCAGCAGCTTAGAAGTGGGAGGGATAAGCTCCTACGAGCAGTACTTC	CASSLEVGGISSYEQYF
.	once	TRBV6-2/TRBV6-3	TRBJ2-3	TGTGCCAGCACTACCATCGGGAGTGGCCATTATTTT	CASTTIGSGHYF
.	.	TRBV11-3	TRBJ2-3	TGTGCCAGCAGCTTCGGTGTAGGAGGCTCAGATACGCAGTATTTT	CASSFGVGGSDTQYF
TRBD2	.	TRBV6-1	TRBJ2-3	TGTGCCAGCTGCTTGGAGGGGAGGGCGTTAGATACACAGTATTTT	CASCLEGRALDTQYF
TRBD1	.	TRBV12-3/TRBV12-4	TRBJ1-5	TGTGCCAGCAGGGGGAGGGGGCCGGGGATCAATCAGCCCCAGCATTTT	CASRGRGPGINQPQHF
TRBD2	.	TRBV29-1	TRBJ2-5	TGCAGTGATGGTGGGAGGGCCGCTGAGAGCCAGTACTTC	CSDGGRAAESQYF
.	.	TRBV11-2	TRBJ2-7	TGTGCCAGCAGCCCTAGGGGGTTTCGTACTTACGAGCAGTATTTC	CASSPRGFRTYEQYF
TRBD2	.	TRBV7-9	TRBJ2-3	TGTGCCAGCAGCTTCCGGGAGGGGTACACGGATACGCGGTATTTT	CASSFREGYTDTRYF
.	many	TRBV19	TRBJ1-5	TGTGCCAGTAGTATGGCGCATCAGCCCCAGCATTTT	CASSMAHQPQHF
TRBD2	.	TRBV11-2	TRBJ2-3	TGTGCCAGCAGCTTACGGGAGGTTAGCACAGATAAGCAATATTTT	CASSLREVSTDKQYF
TRBD1	.	TRBV28	TRBJ1-5	TGTGCCAGCGGTCCTCCAGGGGGCTTCAATCAGCCCCAGCATTTT	CASGPPGGFNQPQHF
TRBD2	.	TRBV20-1	TRBJ2-3	TGCAGTGCGCCCACTAGCGGGCATAGCACAGATACGCAGTATTTT	CSAPTSGHSTDTQYF
TRBD1	.	TRBV19	TRBJ1-2	TGTGCCAGTGGTATGACAGGGGGCATCTATGGCTACACCTTC	CASGMTGGIYGYTF
TRBD2	.	TRBV11-1	TRBJ2-1	TGTGCCAGCAGCCTGGGACTAGCGGGGGAAGTCGACAATGAGCAGCTCTTC	CASSLGLAGEVDNEQLF
TRBD1	once	TRBV14	TRBJ2-7	TGTGCCAGCAGCCTGGACAGGGGGCCATACGAGCCGTACTTC	CASSLDRGPYEPYF
.	few	TRBV19	TRBJ1-2	TGTGCCAGTAGTCCGAATCCCTTGGGCGGCTACACCTTC	CASSPNPLGGYTF
.	.	TRBV7-8	TRBJ2-1	TGTGCCAGCAGACCGGCAAACGGTTCCTATAATGAGCAGTTCTTC	CASRPANGSYNEQFF
TRBD1	.	TRBV10-3	TRBJ2-5	TGTGCCATCAGTGTGATGGACAGGGGGCGTCGGACCCAGTACTTC	CAISVMDRGRRTQYF
.	.	TRBV11-2	TRBJ2-5	TGTGCCAGCAGCTTAAGGCCCTGGGACGGGCAGACCCAGCACTTC	CASSLRPWDGQTQHF
.	.	TRBV5-4	TRBJ1-2	TGTGCTAGCAGTTCCAACGTAGATGGCTACACCTTC	CASSSNVDGYTF
TRBD1	few	TRBV29-1	TRBJ1-5	TGCAACGTTGTACAGGGGGCAAATCAGTCCCAGCATTTT	CNVVQGANQSQHF
.	.	TRBV12-5	TRBJ2-2	TGTGCTAGTGGTTTCTCCGGGGTATCGAACTCCGGGGTGCTGTTTTTT	CASGFSGVSNSGVLFF